The rows below give T cell receptor beta chains drawn from one sample of a study of response to subunit inactivated influenza vaccine. One entry per CDR3 protein results from TCRdb running MiXCR on the RT-PCR reads. The sample contains around 480,000 distinct CDR3 sequences, about 15% of which appear only once. This material consisted of CD4+ T cells sorted from PBMCs, taken around 25 months after vaccination. The receptors come from a man between 50 and 69 years old who received an inactivated influenza vaccine. CDR3s include the opening cysteine and the closing phenylalanine or tryptophan. The D gene is left open where the match is weak. The size entry is marked missing in some rows and otherwise reads once, few, many or a size class.

>NA|TRBD1|TRBV5-6|TRBJ1-5
TGTGCCAGCAGCTTGGGGGGGACAGCCCCCAGGCAGCCCCAGCATTTT
CASSLGGTAPRQPQHF
>NA|NA|TRBV5-5|TRBJ2-1
TGTGCCAGCAGCGTCGGACAGAGAAATGAGCAGTTCTTC
CASSVGQRNEQFF
>NA|TRBD1|TRBV9|TRBJ2-5
TGTGCCAGCAGCAGGGGACAGACACAAGAGACCCAGTACTTC
CASSRGQTQETQYF
>NA|NA|TRBV10-3|TRBJ1-1
TGTGCCATCAGTGAAAGCGGGGTCTCGAACACTGAAGCTTTCTTT
CAISESGVSNTEAFF
>NA|NA|TRBV2|TRBJ1-6
TGTGCCAGCAGTGGGGGGTTTGGCAATTCACCCCTCCACTTT
CASSGGFGNSPLHF
>few|NA|TRBV15|TRBJ2-1
TGTGCCACCAGCAGAGATCTAACGTGGGGCAATGAGCAGTTCTTC
CATSRDLTWGNEQFF
>few|TRBD1|TRBV7-2|TRBJ2-7
TGTGCCAGCAGTATACGGGACAGGGGCGCCTACGAGCAGTACTTC
CASSIRDRGAYEQYF
>few|TRBD1|TRBV28|TRBJ2-1
TGTGCCAGTCTGGGACAGCTCTTGAATGAGCAGTTCTTC
CASLGQLLNEQFF
>NA|NA|TRBV6-1|TRBJ2-2
TGTGCCAGCAGTCCCGGGACCCCCCCCGGGGAGCTGTTTTTT
CASSPGTPPGELFF
>few|TRBD2|TRBV20-1|TRBJ2-2
TGCAGTGCTAGGGGTTCGCTAGCGGGAAACACCGGGGAGCTGTTTTTT
CSARGSLAGNTGELFF
>few|NA|TRBV4-3|TRBJ2-2
TGCGCCAGCAGCCTCACCGTTCGACGGGGCACCGGGGAGCTGTTTTTT
CASSLTVRRGTGELFF
>few|NA|TRBV28|TRBJ1-1
TGTGCCAGCAGTCCTACCCCCTACACTGAAGCTTTCTTT
CASSPTPYTEAFF
>many|NA|TRBV10-3|TRBJ2-5
TGTGCCATCAAGGGACAAGAGACCCAGTACTTC
CAIKGQETQYF
>NA|NA|TRBV20-1|TRBJ1-4
TGCAGTGCTGGTTCGACGGGATTTGTTGAAAAACTGTTTTTT
CSAGSTGFVEKLFF
>many|NA|TRBV29-1|TRBJ2-3
TGCAGCGTTGAAGATCCAGGAGATACGCAGTATTTT
CSVEDPGDTQYF
>few|TRBD1|TRBV7-9|TRBJ1-1
TGTGCCAGCAGCTTAGATGGTGACAGGGTGGGGACTGAAGCTTTCTTT
CASSLDGDRVGTEAFF
>many|TRBD1|TRBV10-3|TRBJ1-3
TGTGCCACAAGGACAGGGGAAGTATCGAACACCATATATTTT
CATRTGEVSNTIYF
>few|NA|TRBV20-1|TRBJ2-7
TGCAGTGCTAGGCCGGGGGCCTACGAGCAGTACTTC
CSARPGAYEQYF
>few|NA|TRBV4-2|TRBJ2-3
TGTGCCAGCAGCACCCGGGACCAGACAGATACGCAGTATTTT
CASSTRDQTDTQYF
>NA|NA|TRBV7-2|TRBJ1-1
TGTGCCAGCAGGGATTGGACGGGGGTTGAGCGGGAAGCTTTCTTT
CASRDWTGVEREAFF
>NA|TRBD1|TRBV7-2|TRBJ1-1
TGTGCCAGCAGCTCCAGGGGGTACCCTGAAGCTTTCTTT
CASSSRGYPEAFF
>few|TRBD1|TRBV3-1|TRBJ1-2
TGTGCCAGCAGCCAAGGACAGGGGGTCGGCTACACCTTC
CASSQGQGVGYTF
>few|NA|TRBV9|TRBJ2-1
TGTGCCAGCAGCGTAGAAGGAGTAACCTACAATGAGCAGTTCTTC
CASSVEGVTYNEQFF
>NA|NA|TRBV20-1|TRBJ1-6
TGCAGTGCCGTCCCCGGACAGTATAATTCACCCCTCCACTTT
CSAVPGQYNSPLHF